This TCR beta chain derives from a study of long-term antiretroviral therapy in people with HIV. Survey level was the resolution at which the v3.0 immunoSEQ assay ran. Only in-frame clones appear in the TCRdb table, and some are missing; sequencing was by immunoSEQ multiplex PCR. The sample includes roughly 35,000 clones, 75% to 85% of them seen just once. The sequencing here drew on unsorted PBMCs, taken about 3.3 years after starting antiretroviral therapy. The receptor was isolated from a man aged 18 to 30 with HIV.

CDR3 sequence (DNA): TGTGCCAGCAGCTTAGGTCACATGAACACTGAAGCTTTCTTT. Translation: CASSLGHMNTEAFF. The V gene is TRBV11-2, the J gene TRBJ1-1; D not resolved. The CDR3 is 14 amino acids. Trimming took 1 base from V and 0 from J, leaving 6 bases between them. Germline lookup yields CDR1 SGHAT and CDR2 FQNNGV.